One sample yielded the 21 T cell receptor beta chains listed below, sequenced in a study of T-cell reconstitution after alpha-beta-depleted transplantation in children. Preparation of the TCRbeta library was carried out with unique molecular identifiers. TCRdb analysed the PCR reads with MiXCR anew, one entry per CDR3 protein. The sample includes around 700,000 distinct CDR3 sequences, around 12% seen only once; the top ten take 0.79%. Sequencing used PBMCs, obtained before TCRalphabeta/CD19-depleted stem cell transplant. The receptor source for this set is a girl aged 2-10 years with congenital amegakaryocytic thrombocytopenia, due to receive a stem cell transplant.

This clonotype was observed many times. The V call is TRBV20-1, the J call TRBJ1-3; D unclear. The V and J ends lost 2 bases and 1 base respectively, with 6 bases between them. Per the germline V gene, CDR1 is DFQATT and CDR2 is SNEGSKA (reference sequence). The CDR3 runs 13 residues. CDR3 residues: CSARYGSGNTIYF. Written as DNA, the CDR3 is TGCAGTGCTAGATATGGGTCTGGAAACACCATATATTTT.

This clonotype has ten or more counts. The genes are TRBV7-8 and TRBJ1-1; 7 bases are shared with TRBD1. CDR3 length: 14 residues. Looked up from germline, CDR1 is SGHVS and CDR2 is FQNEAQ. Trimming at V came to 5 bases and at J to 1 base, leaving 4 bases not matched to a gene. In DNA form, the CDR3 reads TGTGCCAGCAGCCCACGACAGGGGAACACTGAAGCTTTCTTT. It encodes CASSPRQGNTEAFF.

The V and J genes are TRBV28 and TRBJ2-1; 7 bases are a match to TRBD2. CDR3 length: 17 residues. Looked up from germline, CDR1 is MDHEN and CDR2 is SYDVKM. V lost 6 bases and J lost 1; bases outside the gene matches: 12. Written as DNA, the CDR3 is TGTGCCAGCAGAACTAGCGCGACCTACCTTTCCTACAATGAGCAGTTCTTC. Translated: CASRTSATYLSYNEQFF.

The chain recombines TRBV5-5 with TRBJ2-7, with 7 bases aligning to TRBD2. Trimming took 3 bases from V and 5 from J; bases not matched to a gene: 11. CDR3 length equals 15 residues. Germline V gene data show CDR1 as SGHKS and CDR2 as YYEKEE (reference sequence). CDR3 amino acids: CASSWLRGVLNEQYF. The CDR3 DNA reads TGTGCCAGCAGCTGGCTCCGGGGGGTGTTAAACGAGCAGTACTTC.

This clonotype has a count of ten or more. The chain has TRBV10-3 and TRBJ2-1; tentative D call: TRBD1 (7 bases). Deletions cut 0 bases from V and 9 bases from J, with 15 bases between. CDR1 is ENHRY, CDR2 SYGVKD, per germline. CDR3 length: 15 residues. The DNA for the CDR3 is TGTGCCATCAGTGAGTCCCGGCAGGGGGGAGGTGAGCAGTTCTTC. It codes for CAISESRQGGGEQFF.

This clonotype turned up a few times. The CDR3 loop is CASTQGLAENNEQFF. DNA for the CDR3: TGTGCCAGCACCCAGGGACTAGCGGAAAACAATGAGCAGTTCTTC. V and J are TRBV12-3 or TRBV12-4 and TRBJ2-1, with 11 bases lining up with TRBD2. The CDR3 covers 15 residues. The ends lost 7 bases at V and 5 bases at J; junction bases unmatched: 7.

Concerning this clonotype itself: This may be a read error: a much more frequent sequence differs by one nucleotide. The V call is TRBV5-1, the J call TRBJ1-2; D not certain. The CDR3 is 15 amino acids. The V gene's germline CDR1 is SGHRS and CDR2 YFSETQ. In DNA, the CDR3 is TGCGCCAGCAGCCTGAGCGCAGTTGCGCTCTATGGCTACGCCTTC. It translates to CASSLSAVALYGYAF.

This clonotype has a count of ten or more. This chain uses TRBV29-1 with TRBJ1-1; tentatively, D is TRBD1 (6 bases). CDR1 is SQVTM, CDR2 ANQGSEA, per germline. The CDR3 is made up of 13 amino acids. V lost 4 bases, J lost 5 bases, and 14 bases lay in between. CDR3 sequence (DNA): TGCAGCGTTGTGGTGGGGGCTAAAACTGAAGCTTTCTTT. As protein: CSVVVGAKTEAFF.

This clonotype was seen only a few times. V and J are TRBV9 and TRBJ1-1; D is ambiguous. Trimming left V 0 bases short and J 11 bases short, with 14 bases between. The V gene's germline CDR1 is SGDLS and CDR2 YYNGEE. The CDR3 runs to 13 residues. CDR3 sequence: CASSVGGGTSAFF. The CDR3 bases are TGTGCCAGCAGCGTAGGAGGAGGTACGTCGGCTTTCTTT.

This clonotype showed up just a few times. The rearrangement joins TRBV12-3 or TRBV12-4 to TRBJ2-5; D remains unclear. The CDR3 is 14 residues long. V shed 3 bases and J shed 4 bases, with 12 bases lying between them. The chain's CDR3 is CASSLVRTPETQYF. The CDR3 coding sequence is TGTGCCAGCAGTTTGGTACGGACCCCAGAGACCCAGTACTTC.

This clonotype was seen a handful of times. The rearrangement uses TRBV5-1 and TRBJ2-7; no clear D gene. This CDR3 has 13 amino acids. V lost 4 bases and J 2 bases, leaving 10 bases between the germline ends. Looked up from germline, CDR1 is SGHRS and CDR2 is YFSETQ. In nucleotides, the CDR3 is TGCGCCAGCAGCCCGGACCCAGCCTACGAGCAGTACTTC. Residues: CASSPDPAYEQYF.

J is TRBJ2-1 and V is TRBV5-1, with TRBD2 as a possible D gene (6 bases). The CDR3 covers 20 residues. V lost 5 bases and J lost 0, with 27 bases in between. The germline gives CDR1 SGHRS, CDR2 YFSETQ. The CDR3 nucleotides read TGCGCCAGCAGTCCCAAAGCCCGGGACTCCACTATTAACTCCTACAATGAGCAGTTCTTC. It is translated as CASSPKARDSTINSYNEQFF.

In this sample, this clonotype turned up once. CDR3 amino acids: CASSLEGTETEAFF. CDR3 nucleotide sequence: TGTGCCAGCAGCTTAGAAGGGACGGAAACTGAAGCTTTCTTT. The chain is built from TRBV7-9 and TRBJ1-1; D is possibly TRBD1 (5 bases). Germline V gene data show CDR1 as SEHNR and CDR2 as FQNEAQ (reference sequence). This CDR3 has 14 amino acids. Trimming cost V 1 base and J 5 bases, with 11 bases left between them.

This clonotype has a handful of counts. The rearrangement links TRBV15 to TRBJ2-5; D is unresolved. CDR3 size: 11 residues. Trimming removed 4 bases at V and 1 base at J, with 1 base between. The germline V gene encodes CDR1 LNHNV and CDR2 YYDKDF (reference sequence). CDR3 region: CATSTQETQYF. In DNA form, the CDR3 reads TGTGCCACCAGCACCCAAGAGACCCAGTACTTC. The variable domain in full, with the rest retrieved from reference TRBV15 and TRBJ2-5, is DAMVIQNPRYQVTQFGKPVTLSCSQTLNHNVMYWYQQKSSQAPKLLFHYYDKDFNNEADTPDNFQSRRPNTSFCFLDIRSPGLGDTAMYLCATSTQETQYFGPGTRLLVL.

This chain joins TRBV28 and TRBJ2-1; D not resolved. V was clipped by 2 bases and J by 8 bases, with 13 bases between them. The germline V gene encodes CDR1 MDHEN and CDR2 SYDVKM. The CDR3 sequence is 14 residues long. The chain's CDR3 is CASSLRVSYHEQFF. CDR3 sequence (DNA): TGTGCCAGCAGTTTAAGGGTCTCTTATCATGAGCAGTTCTTC.

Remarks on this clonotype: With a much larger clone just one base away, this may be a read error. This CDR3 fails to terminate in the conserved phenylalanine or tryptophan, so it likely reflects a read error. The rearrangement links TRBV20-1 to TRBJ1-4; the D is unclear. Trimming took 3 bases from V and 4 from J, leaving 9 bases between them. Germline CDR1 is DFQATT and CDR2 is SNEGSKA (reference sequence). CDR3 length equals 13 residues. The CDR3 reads CSASQLYNEKLFL. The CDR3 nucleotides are TGCAGTGCTAGCCAACTCTATAATGAAAAACTGTTTTTA.

The CDR3 DNA follows: TGTGCCACCAGTGACCCAGGACGGCTAGCGGACAATGAGCAGTTCTTC. Translation gives CATSDPGRLADNEQFF. The V gene is TRBV24-1, the J gene TRBJ2-1; 7 nucleotides agree with TRBD2. The germline CDR1 and CDR2 sequences are KGHDR and SFDVKD. The CDR3 length is 16 residues. The V segment lost 4 bases and the J segment 5 bases; nucleotides outside the gene matches: 10.

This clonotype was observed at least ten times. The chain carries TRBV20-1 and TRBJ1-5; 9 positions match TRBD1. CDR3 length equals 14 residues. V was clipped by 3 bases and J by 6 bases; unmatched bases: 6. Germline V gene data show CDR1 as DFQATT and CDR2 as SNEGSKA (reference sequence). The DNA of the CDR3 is TGCAGTGCTAGGACAGGGGGAAGCGGTCAGCCCCAGCATTTT. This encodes CSARTGGSGQPQHF.

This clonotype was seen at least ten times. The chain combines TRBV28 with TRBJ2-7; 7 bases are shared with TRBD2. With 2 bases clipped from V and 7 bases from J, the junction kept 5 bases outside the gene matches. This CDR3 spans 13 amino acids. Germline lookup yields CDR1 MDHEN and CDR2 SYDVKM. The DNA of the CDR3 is TGTGCCAGCAGTTTACGGACCGGGAGGGAGCAGTACTTC. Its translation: CASSLRTGREQYF.

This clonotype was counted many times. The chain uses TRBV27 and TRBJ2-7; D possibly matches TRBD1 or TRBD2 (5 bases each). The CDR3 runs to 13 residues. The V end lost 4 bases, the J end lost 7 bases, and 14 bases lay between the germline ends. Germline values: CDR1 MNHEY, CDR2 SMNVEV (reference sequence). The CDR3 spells CASSSWDLGEQYF. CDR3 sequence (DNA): TGTGCCAGCAGTTCCTGGGACCTGGGAGAGCAGTACTTC.

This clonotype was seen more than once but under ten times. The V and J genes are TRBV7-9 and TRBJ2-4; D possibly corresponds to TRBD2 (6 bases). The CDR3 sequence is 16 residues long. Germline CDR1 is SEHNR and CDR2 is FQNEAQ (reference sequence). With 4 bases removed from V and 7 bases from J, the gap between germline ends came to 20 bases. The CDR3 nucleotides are TGTGCCAGCAGCTCCTCTAGTAGCAGGAGCGGGAACATTCAGTACTTC. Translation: CASSSSSSRSGNIQYF. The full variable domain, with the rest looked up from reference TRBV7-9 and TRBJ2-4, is DTGVSQNPRHKITKRGQNVTFRCDPISEHNRLYWYRQTLGQGPEFLTYFQNEAQLEKSRLLSDRFSAERPKGSFSTLEIQRTEQGDSAMYLCASSSSSSRSGNIQYFGAGTRLSVL.